The next 11 T cell receptor beta chains were all read from a single sample in a study of blood T cell repertoires in COVID-19. Assay: immunoSEQ multiplex PCR; the TCRdb copy retains only in-frame clones and omits some. The sample contains roughly 130,000 clones, more than 90% of which appear only once. Input material: peripheral blood. All receptors come from a man aged 60 to 69 with COVID-19, enrolled during active disease.

The chain carries TRBV9 and TRBJ1-2; D remains unclear. This CDR3 has 12 amino acids. The V gene's germline CDR1 is SGDLS and CDR2 YYNGEE. V was trimmed by 10 bases and J by 4 bases, leaving 14 bases between them. CDR3 nucleotide sequence: TGTGCCGAGGGTTGGCAGCCCTATGGCTACACCTTC. Protein: CAEGWQPYGYTF. Complete variable domain (other parts from reference TRBV9 and TRBJ1-2): DSGVTQTPKHLITATGQRVTLRCSPRSGDLSVYWYQQSLDQGLQFLIQYYNGEERAKGNILERFSAQQFPDLHSELNLSSLELGDSALYFCAEGWQPYGYTFGSGTRLTVV.

The J gene is TRBJ1-1, the V gene TRBV12-3 or TRBV12-4; D gene uncertain. This CDR3 region has 13 residues. The V and J ends lost 2 bases and 6 bases respectively, with 10 bases between them. CDR3 sequence: CASSLFESAEAFF. CDR3 DNA: TGTGCCAGCAGTTTATTCGAGTCGGCTGAAGCTTTCTTT.

The CDR3, as DNA: TGTGCCAGCAGTCGACTAGCGGGAGTTTATAATGAGCAGTTCTTC. Translation: CASSRLAGVYNEQFF. This chain connects TRBV27 to TRBJ2-1; 12 bases match TRBD2. Trimming at V came to 5 bases and at J to 7 bases, leaving 6 bases not matched to a gene. The CDR3 totals 15 residues. CDR1 MNHEY and CDR2 SMNVEV come from the germline V gene (reference sequence).

This clone was detected only once. The chain links TRBV5-4 to TRBJ1-2; TRBD1 might be the D (6 bases). CDR1 is SGHNT and CDR2 is YYREEE in the germline V gene (reference sequence). V lost 4 bases to trimming and J lost 2 bases, with 9 bases between them. The CDR3 is 13 amino acids. Here the CDR3 DNA reads TGTGCCAGCAGCCCGGACAGAAACTATGGCTACACCTTC. Translating it yields CASSPDRNYGYTF.

This chain connects TRBV19 to TRBJ1-2; possibly TRBD1 for D (5 bases). The CDR3 consists of 16 residues. Germline CDR1 is LNHDA and CDR2 is SQIVND (reference sequence). The V and J ends lost 7 bases and 4 bases respectively, with 22 bases between them. The CDR3 loop reads CASTTLGAEGGYGYTF. The CDR3 nucleotides read TGTGCCAGTACCACCCTAGGGGCAGAGGGAGGCTATGGCTACACCTTC.

CDR3 sequence reads: CASSRIRNEQFF. As DNA, the CDR3 is TGTGCCAGCAGTCGAATCAGGAATGAGCAGTTCTTC. V usage is TRBV6-2 or TRBV6-3 and J usage is TRBJ2-1; D remains unclear. V lost 5 bases and J lost 7, with 9 bases in between. This CDR3 is 12 amino acids long. CDR1 is MNHEY, CDR2 SVGEGT, per germline.

The chain uses TRBV21-1 and TRBJ2-7; the table's D gene call, TRBD2, was not cross checked with the DNA. TRBV21-1 is a recognized pseudogene. The CDR3 is 16 residues long. For the CDR3, the DNA is TGTGCCAGGGAGGGGCCTCAGACTAGCGGAACGTACGAGCAGTACTTC. Its protein is CAREGPQTSGTYEQYF.

This chain joins TRBV6-5 and TRBJ2-4; D not resolved. The CDR3 has 16 amino acids. Germline CDR1 is MNHEY and CDR2 is SVGAGI. Deletions cut 0 bases from V and 0 bases from J, with 9 bases between. This chain's CDR3 is CASSYSSGLAKNIQYF. CDR3 in DNA: TGTGCCAGCAGTTACTCGTCCGGGTTAGCCAAAAACATTCAGTACTTC.

V is TRBV30 and J is TRBJ2-7; 7 bases map to TRBD1. This CDR3 region has 13 residues. After removal of 2 bases from V and 0 bases from J, the junction contained 1 base not matched to a gene. CDR1 is GTSNPN, CDR2 SVGIG, per germline (reference sequence). CDR3 nucleotide sequence: TGTGCCTGGAGTCGGGACAGCTCCTACGAGCAGTACTTC. Protein: CAWSRDSSYEQYF.

The chain has TRBV6-5 and TRBJ2-3; 10 bases map to TRBD1. With V trimmed by 6 bases and J by 3 bases, 3 bases remained unmatched. The CDR3 covers 14 residues. Germline assignment: CDR1 MNHEY and CDR2 SVGAGI. This CDR3 reads CASRRQGATDTQYF. The CDR3 nucleotides are TGTGCCAGCAGAAGACAGGGGGCAACAGATACGCAGTATTTT.

The J gene is TRBJ1-4, the V gene TRBV10-3; 9 bases match TRBD1. Germline V lookup: CDR1 ENHRY, CDR2 SYGVKD. The CDR3 is made up of 14 amino acids. V lost 8 bases to trimming and J lost 8 bases; unmatched junction nucleotides: 9. The CDR3 DNA reads TGTGCCATCGCATCGGACAGGGGAAGAGAAAAACTGTTTTTT. Residues: CAIASDRGREKLFF.